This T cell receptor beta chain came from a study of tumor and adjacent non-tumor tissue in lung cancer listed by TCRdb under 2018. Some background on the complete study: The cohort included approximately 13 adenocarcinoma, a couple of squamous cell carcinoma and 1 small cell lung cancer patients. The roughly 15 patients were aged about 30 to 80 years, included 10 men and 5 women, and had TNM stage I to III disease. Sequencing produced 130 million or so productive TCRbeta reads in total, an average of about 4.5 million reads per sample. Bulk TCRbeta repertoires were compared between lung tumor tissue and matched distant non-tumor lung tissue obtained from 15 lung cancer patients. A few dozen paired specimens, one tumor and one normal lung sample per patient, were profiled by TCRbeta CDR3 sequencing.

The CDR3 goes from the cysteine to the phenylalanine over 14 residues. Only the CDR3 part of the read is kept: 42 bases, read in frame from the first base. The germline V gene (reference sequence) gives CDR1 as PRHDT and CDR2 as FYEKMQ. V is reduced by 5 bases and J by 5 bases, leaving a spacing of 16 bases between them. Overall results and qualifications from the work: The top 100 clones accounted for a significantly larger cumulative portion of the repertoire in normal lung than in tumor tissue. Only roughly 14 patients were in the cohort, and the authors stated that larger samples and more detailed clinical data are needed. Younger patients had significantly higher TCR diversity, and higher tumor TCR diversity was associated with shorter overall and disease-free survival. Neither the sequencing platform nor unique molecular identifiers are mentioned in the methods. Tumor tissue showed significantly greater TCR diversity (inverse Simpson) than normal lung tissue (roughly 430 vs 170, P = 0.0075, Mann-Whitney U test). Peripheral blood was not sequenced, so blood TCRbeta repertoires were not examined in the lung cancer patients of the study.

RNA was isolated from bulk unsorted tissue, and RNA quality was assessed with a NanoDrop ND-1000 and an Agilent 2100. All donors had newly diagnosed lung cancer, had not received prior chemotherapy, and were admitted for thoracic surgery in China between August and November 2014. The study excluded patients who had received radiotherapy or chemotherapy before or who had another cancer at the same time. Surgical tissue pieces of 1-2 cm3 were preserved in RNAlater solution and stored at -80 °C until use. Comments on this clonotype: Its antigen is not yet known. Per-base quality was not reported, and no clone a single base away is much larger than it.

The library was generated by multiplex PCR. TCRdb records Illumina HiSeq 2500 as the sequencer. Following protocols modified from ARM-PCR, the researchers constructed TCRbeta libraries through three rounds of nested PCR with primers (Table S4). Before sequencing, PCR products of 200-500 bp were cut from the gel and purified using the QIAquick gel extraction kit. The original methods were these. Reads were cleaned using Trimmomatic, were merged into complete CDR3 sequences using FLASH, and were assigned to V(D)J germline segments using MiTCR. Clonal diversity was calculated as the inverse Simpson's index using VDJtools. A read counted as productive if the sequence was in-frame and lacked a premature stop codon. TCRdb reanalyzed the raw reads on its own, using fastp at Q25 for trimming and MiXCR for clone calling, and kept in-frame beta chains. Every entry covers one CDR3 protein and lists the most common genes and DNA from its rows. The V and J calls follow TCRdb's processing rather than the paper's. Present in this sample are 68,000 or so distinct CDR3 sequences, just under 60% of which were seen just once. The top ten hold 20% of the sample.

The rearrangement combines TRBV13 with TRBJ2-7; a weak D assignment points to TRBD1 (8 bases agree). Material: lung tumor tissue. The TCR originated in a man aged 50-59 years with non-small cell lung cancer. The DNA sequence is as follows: TGTGCCAGCAGCCCCACAGGGGGGGGCAACGAGCAGTACTTC. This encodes CASSPTGGGNEQYF.